A single sample is the source of the 13 T cell receptor beta chains below, sequenced in a study of CD4 T cell repertoires in COVID-19. Sequencing was done directly on freshly isolated, uncultured memory T cells. Using immunoSEQ multiplex PCR, the repertoire was profiled, and TCRdb retains in-frame clones only, with some absent. Among about 24,000 clones, about 94% were seen once, and the ten largest hold less than 0.75%. The input for sequencing was circulating follicular helper CD4+ T cells (cTfh) from blood, taken before the COVID-19 pandemic. The source of these receptors is a human donor who had COVID-19.

The CDR3 region is CASSTEAGGNEQFF. The CDR3 DNA sequence: TGTGCCAGCAGCACCGAAGCGGGAGGGAATGAGCAGTTCTTC. The genes are TRBV14 and TRBJ2-1, with 10 bases that match TRBD2. The CDR3 loop spans 14 amino acids. Germline V gene sequence: CDR1 SGHDN, CDR2 FVKESK. Trimming removed 5 bases from V and 7 bases from J; junction bases left unmatched: 5.

The V gene is TRBV28, the J gene TRBJ2-5; 9 bases match TRBD1. The J call may not be correct, given that the DNA end is closer to TRBJ2-7. The CDR3 sequence is 15 residues long. From germline, CDR1 is MDHEN and CDR2 SYDVKM. The DNA of the CDR3 is TGTGCCAGCAGGACTAGGGGACAGGGTCTAATCGAGCAGTACTTC. Translation: CASRTRGQGLIEQYF.

This clone was seen a handful of times. This chain links TRBV27 with TRBJ2-7; TRBD1 aligns across 7 bases. The V gene end was trimmed by 6 bases and the J gene end by 3 bases; junction bases not matched to a gene: 11. CDR3 length: 15 amino acids. Germline CDR1 reads MNHEY; CDR2 reads SMNVEV (reference sequence). CDR3 residues: CASSPAVGQNYEQYF. CDR3 nucleotide sequence: TGTGCCAGCAGCCCGGCTGTGGGACAGAACTACGAGCAGTACTTC.

This sequence joins TRBV6-1 and TRBJ2-3; 10 nucleotides agree with TRBD1. Trimming at V came to 6 bases and at J to 3 bases, leaving 6 bases not matched to a gene. The CDR3 spans 15 residues. Germline V gene sequence: CDR1 MNHNS, CDR2 SASEGT. DNA for the CDR3: TGTGCCAGCAGGGACAGGGGGAAGGGTACAGATACGCAGTATTTT. Residues: CASRDRGKGTDTQYF.

The chain has TRBV25-1 and TRBJ1-5; TRBD1 agrees at 7 bases. The V segment lost 6 bases and the J segment 11 bases; nucleotides outside the gene matches: 10. Germline CDR1 MGHDK, CDR2 SYGVNS. This CDR3 is 13 amino acids long. CDR3 sequence (DNA): TGTGCCAGCAGCCCCGAAGGGGGCAAGGCCCAGCATTTT. Its protein product is CASSPEGGKAQHF. Full variable domain (remainder filled in from reference TRBV25-1 and TRBJ1-5): EADIYQTPRYLVIGTGKKITLECSQTMGHDKMYWYQQDPGMELHLIHYSYGVNSTEKGDLSSESTVSRIRTEHFPLTLESARPSHTSQYLCASSPEGGKAQHFGDGTRLSIL.

This chain connects TRBV28 to TRBJ2-7, with TRBD1 matching 8 bases. V lost 6 bases to trimming and J lost 7 bases; unmatched junction nucleotides: 14. CDR1 and CDR2 (germline): MDHEN, SYDVKM. This CDR3 region has 15 residues. The chain's CDR3 is CASSLGSGGAGEQYF. In nucleotides, the CDR3 is TGTGCCAGCAGCCTAGGGTCAGGGGGCGCGGGTGAGCAGTACTTC.

This chain connects TRBV7-2 to TRBJ2-7; maybe TRBD1 (5 bases). This CDR3 has 14 amino acids. V lost 3 bases and J lost 1, with 10 bases in between. Germline CDR1 and CDR2: SGHTA and FQGNSA. Written as DNA, the CDR3 is TGTGCCAGCAGCTTCAGGACACATTCCTACGAGCAGTACTTC. It is translated as CASSFRTHSYEQYF.

The chain employs TRBV7-3 and TRBJ2-1; D is perhaps TRBD1 (8 bases). Germline V CDR1 and CDR2: SGHTA, FQGTGA. V shed 0 bases and J shed 11 bases, with 17 bases lying between them. The CDR3 runs to 15 residues. The CDR3 is CASSLTTGGVGQQFF. CDR3 bases: TGTGCCAGCAGCTTAACCACAGGGGGGGTCGGGCAGCAGTTCTTC.

The genes are TRBV2 and TRBJ1-2, with TRBD1 matching over 7 bases. The CDR3 is 13 residues long. The V segment lost 6 bases and the J segment 6 bases; nucleotides outside the gene matches: 7. Germline-derived CDR1 and CDR2 are SNHLY and FYNNEI. In DNA, the CDR3 is TGTGCCAGCAGGGGCGGGACAGTTAATGGCTACACCTTC. Translation gives CASRGGTVNGYTF.

In nucleotides, the CDR3 is TGTGCCAGTAGTGCCGGAGCTAGCGGCTCCTACGAGCAGTACTTC. Its translation is CASSAGASGSYEQYF. V gene TRBV19 combines with J gene TRBJ2-7; 7 bases map to TRBD2. The ends lost 5 bases at V and 0 bases at J; junction bases unmatched: 7. The CDR3 is made up of 15 amino acids. CDR1 and CDR2 from the germline V gene are LNHDA and SQIVND (reference sequence). The entire variable domain, with the rest obtained from reference TRBV19 and TRBJ2-7, is as follows: DGGITQSPKYLFRKEGQNVTLSCEQNLNHDAMYWYRQDPGQGLRLIYYSQIVNDFQKGDIAEGYSVSREKKESFPLTVTSAQKNPTAFYLCASSAGASGSYEQYFGPGTRLTVT.

The chain recombines TRBV11-3 with TRBJ2-1; 7 positions agree with TRBD2. The V and J ends lost 6 bases and 0 bases, in that order; junction bases with no gene match: 5. The CDR3 runs 15 residues. Germline CDR1 is SGHNT and CDR2 is YENEEA. In DNA, the CDR3 is TGTGCCAGCAGTGACGGGGGGACCTCCTACAATGAGCAGTTCTTC. This translates into CASSDGGTSYNEQFF.

V and J are TRBV5-4 and TRBJ2-3; 12 bases are a match to TRBD1. V lost 3 bases, J lost 4 bases, and 9 bases stayed unmatched. CDR1 SGHNT and CDR2 YYREEE come from the germline V gene (reference sequence). The CDR3 consists of 17 residues. CDR3 coding DNA: TGTGCCAGCAGCTCGGGGACAGGGGGCGATCTTGCAGATACGCAGTATTTT. Translated: CASSSGTGGDLADTQYF.

The V gene is TRBV6-5, the J gene TRBJ1-2, with 7 bases aligning to TRBD1. V lost 5 bases, J lost 1 base, and 4 bases stayed unmatched. CDR3 length: 14 amino acids. Germline CDR1 is MNHEY and CDR2 is SVGAGI. CDR3 sequence reads: CASSRDRFNYGYTF. Written as DNA, the CDR3 is TGTGCCAGCAGTCGGGACAGATTTAACTATGGCTACACCTTC.